A single T cell receptor beta chain is shown here with its context. This clonotype was seen a handful of times. The antigen this receptor binds is unknown. Qualities for individual bases were not recorded, and no much larger clone is one base off. The data were obtained in a study of identical twins (dated by TCRdb to about 2016). With regard to the full study: TCR alpha and beta repertoires from monozygotic twins, unrelated adults of various ages and cord blood were deep-sequenced to test whether fetal clonotypes persist. To rule out contamination, replicate twin experiments were performed at different times with different library preparation protocols. General findings and caveats noted by the study authors: Abundant cord blood beta clonotypes had fewer insertions, young adult naive repertoires showed a similar but weaker trend, and memory repertoires showed no such trend. In monozygotic twins, recombination models systematically underestimated out-of-frame TCR alpha sharing, but the models matched the sharing seen between unrelated individuals. Because the same donors could not be followed over many years, the conclusions relied on cross-sectional statistical analysis. Invariant T cells such as MAIT and iNKT could partly confound zero-insertion analyses, although diverse VJ usage argued against such confounding for most clonotypes. Excess twin sharing in beta out-of-frame sequences was weaker because fewer shared sequences lowered the signal-to-noise ratio. Compared with coincidental sharing between unrelated individuals, out-of-frame TCR alpha sequences shared between twins had an excess of sequences with low generation probability.

Clipping removes 2 bases from V and 7 bases from J, with 8 as the unmatched junction base count. The CDR3 runs 15 amino acids, cysteine and phenylalanine included. Only the CDR3 DNA is retained, 45 bases long and in frame from the first base. CDR1 is given as MNHEY and CDR2 as SVGAGI, both from the germline V gene. Only healthy Caucasian donors were included. Three pairs of female monozygotic twins, all aged roughly 18 to 29 years, made up the twin cohort. Positive isolation kits from Invitrogen were used to isolate the CD4+ and CD8+ T cell populations. Library preparation used 5' RACE. Sequencing took place on an Illumina HiSeq 2000. A universal primer binding site was introduced by template switching, and a unique molecular identifier was present in the final cDNA, enabling accurate counting of TCR cDNA molecules. First-strand cDNA for TCR alpha and beta chains was synthesized from specific primers in the conserved constant-segment region. To control for contamination, every cDNA library carried two barcodes: a SMART-Mk sample barcode plus Illumina barcodes. TruSeq adapter sequences, together with Illumina sample barcodes, were added in two successive PCR steps. Sequencing of the TCR alpha and beta cDNA libraries was done on the Illumina HiSeq platform using custom primers. The authors' pipeline ran thus. MiGEC was used to process raw reads and extract unique molecular identifiers, and MiXCR was used to find CDR3 positions. Recombination models were inferred per individual with the repgenHMM and IGoR tools using an EM algorithm. The analysis of shared clonotypes was done with the tcR package in R, with sharing normalized by the product of cloneset sizes. To study raw recombination free of thymic and clonal selection effects, out-of-frame nonproductive sequences were analyzed. TCRdb reprocessed the public reads (quality trimming at Q25 with fastp, clone calling with MiXCR) and kept in-frame beta chains. Duplicate CDR3 protein sequences are folded into a single record with the most common DNA and genes. The V and J calls, along with clone size, are taken from TCRdb and not from the paper's own processing. Present in this sample are 350,000 to 600,000 distinct CDR3 sequences, approximately 15% of which were seen just once. Of the sample, about 0.53% falls within the top ten clones.

The data also belong to a second study, concerning yellow fever vaccine responses in identical twins. Per the second study: According to the authors, the vaccine-induced T cell response in identical twins seemed to be partly convergent and partly specific to each individual. Focusing on identical twins, the study followed the T cell clones that responded to the vaccine, and did so with precision.

The specimen was CD4+ T cells sorted from blood. This sequence originates from a woman under 30 in good health. This chain joins TRBV6-5 to TRBJ2-1, with 7 junctional bases fitting TRBD1. CDR3 sequence: CASSYRGQVGNEQFF. The DNA reads TGTGCCAGCAGTTACCGAGGACAGGTCGGGAATGAGCAGTTCTTC.